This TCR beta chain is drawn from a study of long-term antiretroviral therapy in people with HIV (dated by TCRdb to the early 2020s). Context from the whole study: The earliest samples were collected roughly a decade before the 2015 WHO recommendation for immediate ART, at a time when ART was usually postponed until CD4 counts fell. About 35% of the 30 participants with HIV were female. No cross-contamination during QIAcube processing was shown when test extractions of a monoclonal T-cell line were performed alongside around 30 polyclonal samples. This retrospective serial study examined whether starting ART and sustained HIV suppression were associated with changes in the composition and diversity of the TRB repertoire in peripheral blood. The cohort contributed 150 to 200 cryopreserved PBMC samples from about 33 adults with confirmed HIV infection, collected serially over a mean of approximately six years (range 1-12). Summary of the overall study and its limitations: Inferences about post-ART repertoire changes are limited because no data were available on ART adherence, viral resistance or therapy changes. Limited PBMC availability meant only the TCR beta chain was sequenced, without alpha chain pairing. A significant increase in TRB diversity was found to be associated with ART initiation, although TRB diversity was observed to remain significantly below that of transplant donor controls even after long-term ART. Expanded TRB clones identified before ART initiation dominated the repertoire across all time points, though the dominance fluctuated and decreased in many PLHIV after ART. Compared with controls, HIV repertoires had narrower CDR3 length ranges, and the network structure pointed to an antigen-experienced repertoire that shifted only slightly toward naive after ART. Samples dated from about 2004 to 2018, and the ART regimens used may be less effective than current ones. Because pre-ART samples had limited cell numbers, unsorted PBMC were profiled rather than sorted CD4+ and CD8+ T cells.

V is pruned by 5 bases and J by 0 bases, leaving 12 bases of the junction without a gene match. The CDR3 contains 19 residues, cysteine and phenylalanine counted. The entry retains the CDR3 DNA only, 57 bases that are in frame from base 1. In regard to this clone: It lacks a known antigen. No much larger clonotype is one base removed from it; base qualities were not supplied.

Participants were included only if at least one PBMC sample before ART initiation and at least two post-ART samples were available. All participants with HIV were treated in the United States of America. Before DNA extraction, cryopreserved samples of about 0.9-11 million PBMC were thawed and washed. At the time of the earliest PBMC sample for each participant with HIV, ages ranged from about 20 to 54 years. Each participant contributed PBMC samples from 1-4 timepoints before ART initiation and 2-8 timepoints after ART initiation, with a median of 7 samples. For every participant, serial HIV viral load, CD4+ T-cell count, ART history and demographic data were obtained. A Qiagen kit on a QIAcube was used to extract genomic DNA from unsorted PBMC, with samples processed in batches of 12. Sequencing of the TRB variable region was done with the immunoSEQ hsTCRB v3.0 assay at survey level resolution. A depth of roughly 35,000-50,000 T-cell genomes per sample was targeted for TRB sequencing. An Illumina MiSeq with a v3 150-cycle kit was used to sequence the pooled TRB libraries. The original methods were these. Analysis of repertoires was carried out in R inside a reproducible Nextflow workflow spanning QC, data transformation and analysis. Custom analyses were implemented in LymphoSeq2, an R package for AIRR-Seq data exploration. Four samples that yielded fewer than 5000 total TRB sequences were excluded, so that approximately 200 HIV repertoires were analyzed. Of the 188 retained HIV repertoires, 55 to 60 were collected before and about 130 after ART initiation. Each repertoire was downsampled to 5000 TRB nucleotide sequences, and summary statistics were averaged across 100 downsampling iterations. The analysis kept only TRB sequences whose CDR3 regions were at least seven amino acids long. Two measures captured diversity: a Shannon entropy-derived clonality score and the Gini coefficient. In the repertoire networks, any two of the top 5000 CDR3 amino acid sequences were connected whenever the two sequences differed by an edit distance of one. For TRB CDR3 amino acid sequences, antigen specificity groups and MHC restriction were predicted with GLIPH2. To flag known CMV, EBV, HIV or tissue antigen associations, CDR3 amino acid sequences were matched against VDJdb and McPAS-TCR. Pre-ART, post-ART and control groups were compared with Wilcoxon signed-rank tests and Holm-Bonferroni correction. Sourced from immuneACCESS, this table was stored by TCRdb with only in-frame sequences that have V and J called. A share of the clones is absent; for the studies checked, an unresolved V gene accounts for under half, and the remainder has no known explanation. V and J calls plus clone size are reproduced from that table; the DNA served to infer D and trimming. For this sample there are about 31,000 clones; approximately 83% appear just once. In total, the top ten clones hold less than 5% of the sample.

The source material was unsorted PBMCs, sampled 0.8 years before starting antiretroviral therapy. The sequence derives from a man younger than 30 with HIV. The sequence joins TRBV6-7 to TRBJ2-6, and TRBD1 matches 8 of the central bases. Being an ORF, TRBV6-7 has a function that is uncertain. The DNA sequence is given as TGTGCCAGCAGTCAGCACCGGGACAGGCGATTCTCTGGGGCCAACGTCCTGACTTTC. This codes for CASSQHRDRRFSGANVLTF.